A single T cell receptor beta chain is shown here with its context. These data are taken from a study of T cells in Graves' hyperthyroidism and ophthalmopathy. Amplified TCR beta CDR3 regions came from RNA transcripts. RT-PCR in the first round (using the HTBI primer set) targeted the TCR CDR3. TCRdb used MiXCR to reprocess the multiplex PCR reads, holding one entry per CDR3 protein. The sample carries about 610,000 distinct CDR3 sequences, 14% to 15% recorded once. Germline V CDR1 and CDR2: GTSNPN, SVGIG (reference sequence). Deletions cut 4 bases from V and 1 base from J, with 10 bases between. The CDR3 loop spans 13 amino acids.

The sample taken for sequencing was blood. The receptor was derived from a woman between 40 and 55 years old with Graves' ophthalmopathy. The J gene is TRBJ1-1, the V gene TRBV30; D is unclear. This chain's CDR3 is CAWTRFSNTEAFF. CDR3 nucleotides: TGTGCCTGGACTCGATTCTCGAACACTGAAGCTTTCTTT. The complete variable domain, with remaining parts taken from reference TRBV30 and TRBJ1-1, reads SQTIHQWPATLVQPVGSPLSLECTVEGTSNPNLYWYRQAAGRGLQLLFYSVGIGQISSEVPQNLSASRPQDRQFILSSKKLLLSDSGFYLCAWTRFSNTEAFFGQGTRLTVV.